The 15 T cell receptor beta chains presented below share a single source sample, sequenced in a study of T cells in Graves' hyperthyroidism and ophthalmopathy. TCR beta CDR3 region amplification was performed from RNA transcripts. When the TCR CDR3 underwent first-round RT-PCR, the HTBI primer set was used. One entry per CDR3 protein results from TCRdb running MiXCR on the multiplex PCR reads. The data contain 450,000 to 650,000 distinct CDR3 sequences, 14% of them singletons. Sequenced: blood. These receptors all come from a woman aged 18 to 35 with Graves' ophthalmopathy.

The rearrangement uses TRBV19 and TRBJ2-1, with TRBD2 matching 13 bases. The junction had 0 bases not matched to a gene; V was cut back by 3 bases and J by 7 bases. The CDR3 contains 14 residues. CDR1 and CDR2 from the germline V gene are LNHDA and SQIVND (reference sequence). The CDR3 is CASSMTSGRNEQFF. CDR3 bases: TGTGCCAGTAGTATGACTAGCGGGAGGAATGAGCAGTTCTTC. The whole variable domain, filled in from reference TRBV19 and TRBJ2-1, reads DGGITQSPKYLFRKEGQNVTLSCEQNLNHDAMYWYRQDPGQGLRLIYYSQIVNDFQKGDIAEGYSVSREKKESFPLTVTSAQKNPTAFYLCASSMTSGRNEQFFGPGTRLTVL.

This clonotype occurred many times. V is TRBV24-1 and J is TRBJ2-3; possibly TRBD1 for D (6 bases). The CDR3 has 15 amino acids. V was shortened by 5 bases and J by 3 bases, with 14 bases between the two germline ends. Germline V gene data show CDR1 as KGHDR and CDR2 as SFDVKD. The CDR3 sequence: CATSGDDGTTDTQYF. The CDR3 DNA is TGTGCCACCAGTGGGGACGATGGGACAACAGATACGCAGTATTTT.

This chain links TRBV12-3 or TRBV12-4 with TRBJ2-3; 10 bases fit TRBD2. The CDR3 is 21 amino acids. The J segment lost 4 bases and the V segment lost 6 bases, leaving 25 bases of the junction unmatched. The DNA for the CDR3 is TGTGCCAGCAGCCCCTCTGGGAAGGTGTCTAGCGGGAGCCGTGCTGCAGATACGCAGTATTTT. Protein: CASSPSGKVSSGSRAADTQYF.

The sample holds many counts of this clonotype. V is TRBV10-3 and J is TRBJ2-3; 8 bases are shared with TRBD2. This CDR3 comprises 15 residues. The trim removed 4 bases at V and 3 bases at J, leaving 6 bases unmatched. Germline V gives CDR1 ENHRY, CDR2 SYGVKD. CDR3 loop: CAISVSSGSTDTQYF. The CDR3 DNA follows: TGTGCCATCAGTGTATCTAGCGGGTCAACAGATACGCAGTATTTT.

The CDR3 DNA reads as TGTGCCAGCAGCTTATTAACAGGGAAAGAGGGCACAGATACGCAGTATTTT. Translating gives CASSLLTGKEGTDTQYF. The rearrangement links TRBV7-9 to TRBJ2-3; TRBD1 is a possible D gene (6 bases). Looked up from germline, CDR1 is SEHNR and CDR2 is FQNEAQ (reference sequence). V gave up 2 bases and J gave up 1 base, with 16 bases separating them. This CDR3 contains 17 residues.

This clonotype has ten or more counts. This chain joins TRBV11-2 and TRBJ2-7; D not resolved. The CDR3 length is 14 residues. Germline loops: CDR1 SGHAT, CDR2 FQNNGV. V gave up 1 base and J gave up 3 bases, with 10 bases separating them. CDR3 coding DNA: TGTGCCAGCAGCTTAGTTCTCAACTTCTACGAGCAGTACTTC. Protein: CASSLVLNFYEQYF.

This clonotype was seen more than once but under ten times. The genes are TRBV2 and TRBJ2-1; 8 bases fit TRBD1. J lost 8 bases, V lost 2 bases, and 8 bases had no gene match. The CDR3 is 15 residues long. CDR1 and CDR2 from the germline V gene are SNHLY and FYNNEI. The CDR3 DNA follows: TGTGCCAGCAGTGAAAGTAGGACAGGGAATGATGAGCAGTTCTTC. Residues: CASSESRTGNDEQFF.

This clonotype was counted many times. V gene TRBV2 combines with J gene TRBJ2-1; the D call may be TRBD1 or TRBD2 (5 bases each). The CDR3 extends over 15 amino acids. Trimming cost V 8 bases and J 2 bases, with 16 bases left between them. Per germline, CDR1 SNHLY and CDR2 FYNNEI. CDR3 in amino acids: CASYTRDLTYNEQFF. In DNA, the CDR3 is TGTGCCAGCTACACCAGGGACCTTACCTACAATGAGCAGTTCTTC.

This sequence joins TRBV28 and TRBJ1-1; the D gene is possibly TRBD1 (6 bases). The V end was cut by 6 bases, the J end by 1 base, with 18 bases between. The germline V gene has CDR1 MDHEN and CDR2 SYDVKM. The CDR3 runs to 16 residues. The CDR3 protein is CASRVGGATENTEAFF. In nucleotides, the CDR3 is TGTGCCAGCAGGGTCGGGGGGGCAACAGAGAACACTGAAGCTTTCTTT.

The J gene is TRBJ1-2, the V gene TRBV7-9, with 8 positions matching TRBD1. The CDR3 is 14 amino acids. The V gene's germline CDR1 is SEHNR and CDR2 FQNEAQ (reference sequence). V lost 5 bases to trimming and J lost 4 bases; unmatched junction nucleotides: 6. The CDR3 nucleotides read TGTGCCAGCAGCACTCAGGGGGCCGGCTATGGCTACACCTTC. It translates to CASSTQGAGYGYTF.

This clonotype appeared many times. This rearrangement joins TRBV6-2 or TRBV6-3 to TRBJ2-7; TRBD2 might be the D (6 bases). Looked up from germline, CDR1 is MNHEY and CDR2 is SVGEGT. V lost 4 bases and J 4 bases, leaving 14 bases between the germline ends. The CDR3 totals 14 residues. This CDR3 reads CASSSQRLVYEQYF. The CDR3 nucleotides are TGTGCCAGCAGTTCCCAGAGACTAGTTTACGAGCAGTACTTC.

This clonotype was seen at least ten times. The chain employs TRBV12-3 or TRBV12-4 and TRBJ2-6; TRBD1 is a possible D gene (6 bases). CDR3 length: 17 residues. The V gene lost 8 bases and the J gene lost 2 bases, with 19 bases spanning the gap. The CDR3 sequence: CASVPGALDPGANVLTF. The CDR3 DNA sequence: TGTGCCAGCGTACCAGGGGCCCTTGACCCTGGGGCCAACGTCCTGACTTTC.

The chain recombines TRBV7-6 with TRBJ1-2; D is perhaps TRBD1 (5 bases). Germline V gene sequence: CDR1 SGHVS, CDR2 FNYEAQ. V shed 5 bases and J shed 7 bases, with 17 bases lying between them. The CDR3 totals 14 residues. The DNA of the CDR3 is TGTGCCAGCAGCGCAAACGGGAGGGGCTTTGGCTACACCTTC. This codes for CASSANGRGFGYTF. The whole variable domain, filled in from reference TRBV7-6 and TRBJ1-2, reads GAGVSQSPRYKVTKRGQDVALRCDPISGHVSLYWYRQALGQGPEFLTYFNYEAQQDKSGLPNDRFSAERPEGSISTLTIQRTEQRDSAMYRCASSANGRGFGYTFGSGTRLTVV.

This clonotype turned up a few times. The chain is built from TRBV20-1 and TRBJ1-2; D might be TRBD1 (6 bases). CDR1 DFQATT and CDR2 SNEGSKA come from the germline V gene (reference sequence). V gave up 6 bases and J gave up 1 base, with 12 bases separating them. CDR3 length: 13 residues. The CDR3 sequence is CSAWGADNYGYTF. For the CDR3, the DNA is TGCAGTGCCTGGGGGGCAGATAACTATGGCTACACCTTC.

Note on this clonotype: A single base separates this from a much larger clone, so it may be a read error. The chain combines TRBV6-5 with TRBJ2-1; D is uncertain. The DNA end lines up better with TRBJ2-7; the J call may be wrong. The CDR3 is 14 amino acids. In germline, CDR1 is MNHEY, CDR2 SVGAGI. CDR3 amino acids: CASSLGKGYNEQYF. CDR3 DNA sequence: TGTGCCAGCAGTTTGGGTAAAGGGTACAATGAGCAGTACTTC.